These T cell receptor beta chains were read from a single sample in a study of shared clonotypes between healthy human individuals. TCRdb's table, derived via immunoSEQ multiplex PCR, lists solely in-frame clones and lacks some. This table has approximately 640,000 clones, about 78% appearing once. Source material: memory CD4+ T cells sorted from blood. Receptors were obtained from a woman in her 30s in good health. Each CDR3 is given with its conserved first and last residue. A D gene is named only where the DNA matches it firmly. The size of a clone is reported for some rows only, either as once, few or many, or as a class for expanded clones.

CDR3aa: CASSLTSGGPYEQYF; CDR3nt: TGTGCCAGCAGTTTGACGTCGGGAGGGCCGTACGAGCAGTACTTC; v_gene: TRBV6-1; d_gene: TRBD2; j_gene: TRBJ2-7; abundance: .
CDR3aa: CASSPGLAGPNTGELFF; CDR3nt: TGTGCCAGCAGCCCCGGACTAGCGGGACCGAACACCGGGGAGCTGTTTTTT; v_gene: TRBV11-2; d_gene: TRBD2; j_gene: TRBJ2-2; abundance: few
CDR3aa: CASSLEGGHEQYF; CDR3nt: TGTGCCAGCAGCTTAGAAGGTGGGCACGAGCAGTACTTC; v_gene: TRBV7-9; d_gene: .; j_gene: TRBJ2-7; abundance: few
CDR3aa: CASSQPQMSGGSNQPQHF; CDR3nt: TGCGCCAGCAGCCAACCCCAAATGAGCGGGGGGAGCAATCAGCCCCAGCATTTT; v_gene: TRBV4-1; d_gene: .; j_gene: TRBJ1-5; abundance: .
CDR3aa: CASSSQGTEETQYF; CDR3nt: TGCGCCAGCAGCTCGCAGGGTACGGAAGAGACCCAGTACTTC; v_gene: TRBV5-1; d_gene: .; j_gene: TRBJ2-5; abundance: few
CDR3aa: CASSLDGGYQPQHF; CDR3nt: TGTGCCAGCAGCTTAGACGGCGGCTATCAGCCCCAGCATTTT; v_gene: TRBV7-9; d_gene: .; j_gene: TRBJ1-5; abundance: .
CDR3aa: CASSYSGKNYGYTF; CDR3nt: TGTGCCAGCAGTTATTCCGGGAAAAACTATGGCTACACCTTC; v_gene: TRBV6-6; d_gene: .; j_gene: TRBJ1-2; abundance: .
CDR3aa: CASSKSPGQPYEQYF; CDR3nt: TGTGCCAGCAGCAAATCCCCAGGACAGCCCTACGAGCAGTACTTC; v_gene: TRBV21-1; d_gene: .; j_gene: TRBJ2-7; abundance: .
CDR3aa: CASSLGGIRDYEQYF; CDR3nt: TGTGCCAGCAGCTTAGGGGGGATCCGGGACTACGAGCAGTACTTC; v_gene: TRBV7-2; d_gene: .; j_gene: TRBJ2-7; abundance: .
CDR3aa: CASSDGQGSYEKLFF; CDR3nt: TGTGCCAGCAGTGATGGACAGGGGTCTTATGAAAAACTGTTTTTT; v_gene: TRBV6-1; d_gene: TRBD1; j_gene: TRBJ1-4; abundance: .
CDR3aa: CASSIQGATYGYTF; CDR3nt: TGTGCCAGTAGTATTCAGGGAGCGACCTATGGCTACACCTTC; v_gene: TRBV19; d_gene: .; j_gene: TRBJ1-2; abundance: few
CDR3aa: CSVGTGLDNEQFF; CDR3nt: TGCAGCGTCGGGACAGGGTTGGACAATGAGCAGTTCTTC; v_gene: TRBV29-1; d_gene: TRBD1; j_gene: TRBJ2-1; abundance: once
CDR3aa: CASSLRLAGERETQYF; CDR3nt: TGTGCCAGCAGCTTAAGGCTAGCGGGAGAGAGGGAGACCCAGTACTTC; v_gene: TRBV7-7; d_gene: TRBD2; j_gene: TRBJ2-5; abundance: .
CDR3aa: CASRVGGTQYF; CDR3nt: TGTGCCAGCAGAGTAGGAGGCACGCAGTATTTT; v_gene: TRBV6-1; d_gene: .; j_gene: TRBJ2-3; abundance: once
CDR3aa: CASSFLNTIYF; CDR3nt: TGTGCCAGCAGTTTTTTAAACACCATATATTTT; v_gene: TRBV28; d_gene: .; j_gene: TRBJ1-3; abundance: few
CDR3aa: CASSYSGQGWVF; CDR3nt: TGTGCCAGCAGTTACTCCGGACAGGGATGGGTTTTT; v_gene: TRBV6-5; d_gene: TRBD1; j_gene: TRBJ1-4; abundance: .
CDR3aa: CASSRAQTEPQHF; CDR3nt: TGTGCCAGCTCACGGGCTCAGACTGAGCCCCAGCATTTT; v_gene: TRBV18; d_gene: .; j_gene: TRBJ1-5; abundance: .
CDR3aa: CASSYEGGRNQPQHF; CDR3nt: TGTGCCAGCAGTTACGAAGGCGGAAGGAATCAGCCCCAGCATTTT; v_gene: TRBV6-6; d_gene: .; j_gene: TRBJ1-5; abundance: few
CDR3aa: CASSIYLGHEQFF; CDR3nt: TGTGCCAGCAGCATTTACTTAGGCCATGAGCAGTTCTTC; v_gene: TRBV11-3; d_gene: .; j_gene: TRBJ2-1; abundance: few
CDR3aa: CASSTTGDKDGYTF; CDR3nt: TGTGCCAGCAGTACGACAGGGGACAAGGATGGCTACACCTTC; v_gene: TRBV6-1; d_gene: TRBD1; j_gene: TRBJ1-2; abundance: .
CDR3aa: CASSFLGDGNYGYTF; CDR3nt: TGTGCCAGCAGCTTTTTGGGGGACGGTAACTATGGCTACACCTTC; v_gene: TRBV5-4; d_gene: .; j_gene: TRBJ1-2; abundance: few
CDR3aa: CSVGASGTSGGVNYEQYF; CDR3nt: TGCAGCGTTGGGGCCTCCGGGACTAGCGGGGGAGTCAATTACGAGCAGTACTTC; v_gene: TRBV29-1; d_gene: TRBD2; j_gene: TRBJ2-7; abundance: .
CDR3aa: CAWRLSVYEQYF; CDR3nt: TGTGCCTGGCGCCTAAGCGTCTACGAGCAGTACTTC; v_gene: TRBV30; d_gene: .; j_gene: TRBJ2-7; abundance: .
CDR3aa: CASSRGTGANIQYF; CDR3nt: TGCGCCAGCAGCCGCGGGACAGGGGCGAACATTCAGTACTTC; v_gene: TRBV5-1; d_gene: TRBD1; j_gene: TRBJ2-4; abundance: few
CDR3aa: CASSDQMENEQFF; CDR3nt: TGTGCCAGCAGTGACCAAATGGAGAATGAGCAGTTCTTC; v_gene: TRBV6-4; d_gene: .; j_gene: TRBJ2-1; abundance: .
CDR3aa: CASHTGGKYTEAFF; CDR3nt: TGTGCCAGCCATACAGGGGGCAAGTACACTGAAGCTTTCTTT; v_gene: TRBV28; d_gene: TRBD1; j_gene: TRBJ1-1; abundance: .
CDR3aa: CASSLLSTVQETQYF; CDR3nt: TGTGCCAGCAGCTTACTTTCGACAGTCCAAGAGACCCAGTACTTC; v_gene: TRBV7-9; d_gene: .; j_gene: TRBJ2-5; abundance: once
CDR3aa: CASSNAQYTGELFF; CDR3nt: TGTGCCAGCAGCAACGCACAGTACACCGGGGAGCTGTTTTTT; v_gene: TRBV11-2; d_gene: .; j_gene: TRBJ2-2; abundance: many
CDR3aa: CASSPRGGGKYEQYF; CDR3nt: TGTGCCAGCAGTCCGCGGGGGGGAGGGAAGTACGAGCAGTACTTC; v_gene: TRBV28; d_gene: TRBD2; j_gene: TRBJ2-7; abundance: once
CDR3aa: CASSLSGQPNEKLFF; CDR3nt: TGCGCCAGCAGCTTGTCAGGACAGCCTAATGAAAAACTGTTTTTT; v_gene: TRBV5-1; d_gene: .; j_gene: TRBJ1-4; abundance: once
CDR3aa: CSVETTGSNTEAFF; CDR3nt: TGCAGCGTTGAAACGACAGGTTCGAACACTGAAGCTTTCTTT; v_gene: TRBV29-1; d_gene: .; j_gene: TRBJ1-1; abundance: .
CDR3aa: CASSLGTAYEQYF; CDR3nt: TGTGCCAGCAGCCTCGGGACTGCCTACGAGCAGTACTTC; v_gene: TRBV7-9; d_gene: .; j_gene: TRBJ2-7; abundance: .
CDR3aa: CASSPNGQMQYF; CDR3nt: TGTGCCAGCTCACCAAATGGACAGATGCAGTATTTT; v_gene: TRBV18; d_gene: .; j_gene: TRBJ2-3; abundance: .
CDR3aa: CASRLVGTGGLTQYF; CDR3nt: TGTGCCAGCAGGCTCGTCGGGACAGGGGGCTTAACCCAGTACTTC; v_gene: TRBV28; d_gene: TRBD1; j_gene: TRBJ2-5; abundance: .
CDR3aa: CASSLARLSDGYTF; CDR3nt: TGCGCCAGCAGCTTGGCCAGACTTTCGGATGGCTACACCTTC; v_gene: TRBV5-1; d_gene: .; j_gene: TRBJ1-2; abundance: few
CDR3aa: CASSLLADSYEQYF; CDR3nt: TGCGCCAGCAGCTTACTAGCGGACTCCTACGAGCAGTACTTC; v_gene: TRBV5-1; d_gene: TRBD2; j_gene: TRBJ2-7; abundance: .
CDR3aa: CASQGLNYGYTF; CDR3nt: TGTGCCAGTCAGGGACTGAACTATGGCTACACCTTC; v_gene: TRBV6-5; d_gene: .; j_gene: TRBJ1-2; abundance: .